These T cell receptor beta chains were read from a single sample in a study of OX40 agonist ivuxolimab in advanced cancers. Sequenced by immunoSEQ multiplex PCR; TCRdb stores in-frame clones only, minus some. This repertoire shows about 120,000 clones, more than 80% found once; its top ten account for more than 0.45%. Source: CD4+ or CD8+ T cells sorted from blood, taken in a trial of the OX40 agonist ivuxolimab. The receptors originated from an adult with an advanced solid tumor such as melanoma, head and neck, liver or kidney cancer. The CDR3 runs from the conserved cysteine through the conserved F or W. A D gene is named only where the DNA matches it firmly.

v_gene,d_gene,len,j_gene,CDR3nt,CDR3aa
TRBV9,TRBD2,16,TRBJ2-1,TGTGCCAGCAGCGTAGAGGGACTAGCGGGGTACAATGAGCAGTTCTTC,CASSVEGLAGYNEQFF
TRBV21-1,.,17,TRBJ1-5,TGTGCCAGCACCAAAACCGGACAGAATTATAGCAATCAGCCCCAGCATTTT,CASTKTGQNYSNQPQHF
TRBV11-3,.,14,TRBJ2-4,TGTGCCAGCAGCTTGAGCGGAATGGGAAACATTCAGTACTTC,CASSLSGMGNIQYF
TRBV6-1,.,12,TRBJ1-3,TGTGCCAGCAGGTCAACTGGAAACACCATATATTTT,CASRSTGNTIYF
TRBV4-3,.,16,TRBJ2-7,TGCGCCAGCAGCCAAGATCTGGGGCCCGGCGGTTACGAGCAGTACTTC,CASSQDLGPGGYEQYF
TRBV18,.,12,TRBJ2-3,TGTGCCAGCTCACCAGGCACAGATACGCAGTATTTT,CASSPGTDTQYF
TRBV28,.,12,TRBJ1-1,TGTGCCAGCAGTTTACTAGTCTCTGAAGCTTTCTTT,CASSLLVSEAFF
TRBV29-1,.,16,TRBJ1-1,TGCAGCGTTGAATCGGGGGGTGGGGGGAGTAAGCCTGAAGCTTTCTTT,CSVESGGGGSKPEAFF
TRBV27,.,13,TRBJ2-6,TGTGCCAGCCGGTTCTCTGGGGCCAACGTCCTGACTTTC,CASRFSGANVLTF
TRBV29-1,.,11,TRBJ1-1,TGCAGCGTTGTGGTGTATAGAAGGGCTTTCTTT,CSVVVYRRAFF
TRBV7-2,TRBD2,14,TRBJ2-5,TGTGCCAGCAGCTCCTGGGGGGGAGGAGAGACCCAGTACTTC,CASSSWGGGETQYF
TRBV19,.,15,TRBJ1-2,TGTGCCAGTACCGCAGGAGGAGGGACTATCTATGGCTACACCTTC,CASTAGGGTIYGYTF
TRBV5-4,TRBD1,13,TRBJ2-7,TGTGCCAGCAGGTCCGACAGGGGGCGTGAGCAGTACTTC,CASRSDRGREQYF
TRBV19,.,12,TRBJ2-1,TGTGCCAGTAGTATATCCTACAATGAGCAGTTCTTC,CASSISYNEQFF
TRBV28,.,12,TRBJ1-2,TGTGCCAGCAGTTTGGCAGGGCTAGGCTACACCTTC,CASSLAGLGYTF
TRBV30,TRBD2,17,TRBJ2-5,TGTGCCTGGAGTAAAGCGGGGGGCAACCTGTACCAAGAGACCCAGTACTTC,CAWSKAGGNLYQETQYF